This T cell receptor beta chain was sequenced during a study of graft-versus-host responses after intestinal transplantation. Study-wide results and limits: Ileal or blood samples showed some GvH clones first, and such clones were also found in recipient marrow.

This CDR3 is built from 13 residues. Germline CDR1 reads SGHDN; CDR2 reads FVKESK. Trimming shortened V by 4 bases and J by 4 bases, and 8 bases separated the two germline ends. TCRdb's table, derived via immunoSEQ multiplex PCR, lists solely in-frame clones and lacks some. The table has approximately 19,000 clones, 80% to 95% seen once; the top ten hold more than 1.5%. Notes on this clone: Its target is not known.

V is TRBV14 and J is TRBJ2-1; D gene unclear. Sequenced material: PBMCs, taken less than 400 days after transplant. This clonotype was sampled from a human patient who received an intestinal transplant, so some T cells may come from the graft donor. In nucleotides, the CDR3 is TGTGCCAGCAGCCGCACCGAGTACAATGAGCAGTTCTTC. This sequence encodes CASSRTEYNEQFF.